These 21 T cell receptor beta chains were sequenced from one sample in a study of blood T cells in healthy people across ages. Through a sample-barcoded 5' primer and a J-beta primer mix, a second PCR was run for roughly 6 to 12 cycles. TCRdb re-derived calls from the 5' RACE reads in MiXCR, one entry per CDR3 protein. This repertoire shows some 1.5 million distinct CDR3 sequences, 25% to 30% found once; its top ten account for about 7.7%. Sequencing was done on a sample of blood. These receptors originate from a woman aged 30 to 39 in good health.

V and J are TRBV4-3 and TRBJ2-3; D not resolved. CDR1 LGHNA and CDR2 YSLEER come from the germline V gene. Trimming removed 1 base from V and 4 bases from J, with 6 bases in between. The CDR3 consists of 13 residues. The CDR3 region is CASSQVQADTQYF. In DNA form, the CDR3 reads TGCGCCAGCAGCCAAGTTCAGGCAGATACGCAGTATTTT.

This clonotype has more than one count but fewer than ten. This chain joins TRBV24-1 and TRBJ1-5; 8 positions match TRBD1. The CDR3 spans 14 residues. Germline V CDR1 and CDR2: KGHDR, SFDVKD. J was trimmed by 5 bases and V by 6 bases; bases with no gene match: 5. The CDR3 DNA follows: TGTGCCACCAGTACAGACAGGGGTGATCAGCCCCAGCATTTT. Translated: CATSTDRGDQPQHF.

This clonotype was detected a few times. The CDR3 DNA reads as TGTGCCAGCAGTCCAGGGATCCCCGGGGAGCTGTTTTTT. Protein sequence: CASSPGIPGELFF. The J gene is TRBJ2-2, the V gene TRBV12-3 or TRBV12-4, with D perhaps matching TRBD1 (5 bases). The CDR3 length is 13 residues. The ends were cut back, 5 bases at V and 6 bases at J, with 10 bases in the middle.

This clonotype was recorded many times. Germline and junction disagree at one end, which may indicate a read error. This chain uses TRBV6-6 with TRBJ2-6; D might be TRBD1 (6 bases). The CDR3 is made up of 15 amino acids. Per the germline V gene, CDR1 is MNHNY and CDR2 is SVGAGI (reference sequence). The CDR3 loop is CASSQTGSGANVLTF. CDR3 nucleotide sequence: TGCGCCAGCAGCCAAACAGGGTCTGGGGCCAACGTCCTGACTTTC.

This clonotype was seen a handful of times. The chain couples TRBV7-2 to TRBJ2-3, with 8 bases that match TRBD2. The germline CDR1 and CDR2 sequences are SGHTA and FQGNSA. The length of the CDR3 is 14 residues. Losses at the gene ends were 8 bases for V and 4 bases for J; bases not matched to a gene: 8. The DNA of the CDR3 is TGTGCCAGCGGAAGCGGGAGTAGGGCAGATACGCAGTATTTT. The encoded protein is CASGSGSRADTQYF.

This sequence joins TRBV7-9 and TRBJ1-1, with D hard to call. The CDR3 extends over 13 amino acids. The germline CDR1 and CDR2 sequences are SEHNR and FQNEAQ (reference sequence). The V end lost 8 bases, the J end lost 1 base, and 11 bases lay between the germline ends. The CDR3 bases are TGTGCCAGCGCCGATACGGGGAACACTGAAGCTTTCTTT. It is translated as CASADTGNTEAFF. Together with reference TRBV7-9 and TRBJ1-1, the CDR3 gives the full variable domain: DTGVSQNPRHKITKRGQNVTFRCDPISEHNRLYWYRQTLGQGPEFLTYFQNEAQLEKSRLLSDRFSAERPKGSFSTLEIQRTEQGDSAMYLCASADTGNTEAFFGQGTRLTVV.

The rearrangement joins TRBV5-1 to TRBJ1-2; the match to TRBD1 covers 8 bases. The CDR3 totals 13 residues. Trimming at V came to 1 base and at J to 8 bases, leaving 4 bases not matched to a gene. Germline V gives CDR1 SGHRS, CDR2 YFSETQ. The CDR3 DNA reads as TGCGCCAGCAGCTTGCAACAGGGGGGCGGCTACACCTTC. It yields the protein CASSLQQGGGYTF. Looking up the rest from reference TRBV5-1 and TRBJ1-2 gives the full variable domain: KAGVTQTPRYLIKTRGQQVTLSCSPISGHRSVSWYQQTPGQGLQFLFEYFSETQRNKGNFPGRFSGRQFSNSRSEMNVSTLELGDSALYLCASSLQQGGGYTFGSGTRLTVV.

This sequence joins TRBV10-3 and TRBJ2-7, with D perhaps matching TRBD1 (6 bases). The CDR3 sequence is 16 residues long. The germline V gene encodes CDR1 ENHRY and CDR2 SYGVKD. The ends were cut back, 0 bases at V and 2 bases at J, with 14 bases in the middle. CDR3 sequence: CAISESAGAGPYEQYF. For the CDR3, the DNA is TGTGCCATCAGTGAGTCAGCAGGGGCCGGTCCCTACGAGCAGTACTTC.

There are a few counts of this clonotype. The junction and the germline gene differ at one end; a read error may be behind it. This CDR3 is CASGQAPDITNYGYTF. CDR3 DNA sequence: TGCGCCAGCGGCCAAGCCCCGGACATTACTAACTATGGCTACACCTTC. The V call is TRBV4-1, the J call TRBJ1-2; D might be TRBD1 (5 bases). The germline V gene encodes CDR1 MGHRA and CDR2 YSYEKL. CDR3 length: 16 residues.

The chain couples TRBV4-1 to TRBJ1-2; 7 bases line up with TRBD1. The CDR3 is 15 residues long. The J segment lost 4 bases and the V segment lost 4 bases, leaving 9 bases of the junction unmatched. Per the germline V gene, CDR1 is MGHRA and CDR2 is YSYEKL. The CDR3 nucleotides are TGCGCCAGCAGCCCCGACAGGGTCGGTGGCTATGGCTACACCTTC. Protein product: CASSPDRVGGYGYTF.

This clonotype was counted only a few times. The CDR3 DNA is TGCGCCAGCGGGAGACAGGCGAACACCGGGGAGCTGTTTTTT. Translation gives CASGRQANTGELFF. This rearrangement joins TRBV10-2 to TRBJ2-2, with D maybe TRBD1 (6 bases). Germline assignment: CDR1 WSHSY and CDR2 SAAADI. The CDR3 has 14 residues. Trimming removed 8 bases at V and 0 bases at J, with 10 bases between.

The chain has TRBV3-1 and TRBJ2-4; 7 bases line up with TRBD2. The CDR3 has 20 residues. With 1 base clipped from V and 1 base from J, the junction kept 16 bases outside the gene matches. The germline V gene has CDR1 LGHDT and CDR2 YNNKEL (reference sequence). CDR3 nucleotides: TGTGCCAGCAGCCAAGTATTCGGCGGGGGAAAGGCGGGGGCCAAAAACATTCAGTACTTC. It encodes CASSQVFGGGKAGAKNIQYF.

The chain combines TRBV6-6 with TRBJ2-3; 8 bases are shared with TRBD1. The germline gives CDR1 MNHNY, CDR2 SVGAGI (reference sequence). Losses at the gene ends were 4 bases for V and 0 bases for J; bases not matched to a gene: 3. The CDR3 sequence is 15 residues long. The CDR3, as DNA: TGTGCCAGCAGTTCAGGGGGCCATAGCACAGATACGCAGTATTTT. Translating gives CASSSGGHSTDTQYF.

Ten or more counts support this clonotype. The chain carries TRBV29-1 and TRBJ2-6; D gene unclear. The V gene's germline CDR1 is SQVTM and CDR2 ANQGSEA. The V gene lost 3 bases and the J gene lost 4 bases, with 7 bases spanning the gap. The CDR3 spans 13 residues. CDR3 protein: CSVEVSGANVLTF. CDR3 bases: TGCAGCGTTGAGGTGTCCGGGGCCAACGTCCTGACTTTC.

The J gene is TRBJ2-1, the V gene TRBV9; no firm D call. This CDR3 contains 15 residues. Deletions cut 8 bases from V and 5 bases from J, with 20 bases between. Germline CDR1 reads SGDLS; CDR2 reads YYNGEE. The CDR3 loop is CASSPRVPDDNEQFF. The DNA for the CDR3 is TGTGCCAGTAGCCCCCGAGTCCCCGACGACAATGAGCAGTTCTTC.

This sequence joins TRBV20-1 and TRBJ2-4; 11 nucleotides match TRBD2. V lost 0 bases to trimming and J lost 13 bases; unmatched junction nucleotides: 11. CDR1 is DFQATT, CDR2 SNEGSKA, per germline (reference sequence). CDR3 size: 15 residues. As DNA, the CDR3 is TGCAGTGCTAGAGATAGCGGGGGGGATTACAATGAGCAGTACTTC. Residues: CSARDSGGDYNEQYF.

This clonotype was seen ten or more times. This rearrangement joins TRBV27 to TRBJ2-7; D possibly corresponds to TRBD1 (5 bases). Germline V CDR1 and CDR2: MNHEY, SMNVEV (reference sequence). This CDR3 contains 13 residues. Trimming shortened V by 4 bases and J by 2 bases, and 9 bases separated the two germline ends. CDR3: CASSSGLTYEQYF. CDR3 sequence (DNA): TGTGCCAGCAGTTCAGGGCTTACCTACGAGCAGTACTTC.

This clonotype appeared many times. The chain links TRBV12-3 or TRBV12-4 to TRBJ2-1; 9 bases agree with TRBD1. V was pared by 7 bases and J by 2 bases, with 15 bases of the junction left unmatched. The CDR3 length is 18 residues. The CDR3 loop is CASTGRDRAPLAYNEQFF. The DNA of the CDR3 is TGTGCCAGCACCGGCCGGGACAGGGCGCCCCTTGCCTACAATGAGCAGTTCTTC.

This clonotype was seen more than once but under ten times. At one of its ends the junction is not consistent with the germline gene, which may arise from a read error. The CDR3 nucleotides are TGCGCCAACAGCTTGGGGGACAGGGGGCACGGCTACACCTTC. Translation: CANSLGDRGHGYTF. The V and J genes are TRBV5-1 and TRBJ1-2; 12 bases fit TRBD1. Germline CDR1 and CDR2: SGHRS and YFSETQ. This CDR3 is built from 14 residues.

This chain connects TRBV28 to TRBJ2-1; D possibly uses TRBD1 or TRBD2 (5 bases each). The V end lost 5 bases, the J end lost 10 bases, and 18 bases lay between the germline ends. Germline CDR1 MDHEN, CDR2 SYDVKM. The CDR3 covers 14 residues. CDR3 in DNA: TGTGCCAGCAGTGCCGACAAAACGTGGGGGGAGCAGTTCTTC. This translates into CASSADKTWGEQFF.

This clonotype was seen a handful of times. The genes are TRBV20-1 and TRBJ2-3; 8 bases are shared with TRBD2. The CDR3 sequence is 14 residues long. With 3 bases clipped from V and 5 bases from J, the junction kept 7 bases outside the gene matches. Per the germline V gene, CDR1 is DFQATT and CDR2 is SNEGSKA (reference sequence). CDR3 DNA sequence: TGCAGTGCTAGTTTGGCGGGAGGACGAGATACGCAGTATTTT. Amino acid sequence: CSASLAGGRDTQYF.